This is a list of T cell receptor beta chains from one sample in a study of blood T cell repertoires in COVID-19. Clones were sequenced by immunoSEQ multiplex PCR, and TCRdb holds only the in-frame ones, with some missing. The table has about 370,000 clones, about 90% seen once. The specimen sequenced was PBMCs or T cells enriched from blood (not recorded which). Receptor source: a woman in her twenties or thirties who had recovered from COVID-19. Both conserved end residues are part of each CDR3. D genes are given only for firm matches. Expanded clones get a size class; other rows say once, few or many, or leave the size out.

TGTGCCAGCAGGGAAGGGACAGCCACTGAAGCTTTCTTT | CASREGTATEAFF | TRBD1 | NA | TRBJ1-1 | TRBV13
TGTGCCAGCAGTCCACATGGAGGATCGGGCAATCAGCCCCAGCATTTT | CASSPHGGSGNQPQHF | NA | NA | TRBJ1-5 | TRBV27
TGTGCCATCAGTGAGTCGGACAGTCTCGATAGCGGGGACTATGGCTACACCTTC | CAISESDSLDSGDYGYTF | NA | few | TRBJ1-2 | TRBV10-3
TGCGCCAGCAGCCAAACTACTTGGGACAGGGTTTTGACAGATACGCAGTATTTT | CASSQTTWDRVLTDTQYF | TRBD1 | NA | TRBJ2-3 | TRBV4-1
TGTGCCAGCAGCCATGAGGGGGGGGCTGGAAACACCATATATTTT | CASSHEGGAGNTIYF | NA | NA | TRBJ1-3 | TRBV3-1/TRBV3-2
TGTGCTAGTGGTTCCACAGGGGCGCTCGTCACTGAAGCTTTCTTT | CASGSTGALVTEAFF | TRBD1 | NA | TRBJ1-1 | TRBV12-5
TGTGCCAGCAGCCAACAACAGGGATCGGGTCAGCCCCAGCATTTT | CASSQQQGSGQPQHF | NA | NA | TRBJ1-5 | TRBV4-2
TGTGCCAGCAGTAGCAGACAGGGCTTACATCGTGGCTACACCTTC | CASSSRQGLHRGYTF | TRBD1 | NA | TRBJ1-2 | TRBV28
TGTGCCAGCAGCTTTAGCACCGCAGATACGCAGTATTTT | CASSFSTADTQYF | NA | NA | TRBJ2-3 | TRBV3-1/TRBV3-2
TGTGCCAGCAGCTTAGAGGAGTTGCGTAATTCACCCCTCCACTTT | CASSLEELRNSPLHF | NA | NA | TRBJ1-6 | TRBV7-2
TGTGCCAGCAGCTTATCCGGGACTAGCGGGAGTGAGCAGTTCTTC | CASSLSGTSGSEQFF | TRBD2 | few | TRBJ2-1 | TRBV11-3
TGTGCCAGCAGTTTTGAGCCTACAGGGGGTGGTTACACCGGGGAGCTGTTTTTT | CASSFEPTGGGYTGELFF | TRBD1 | NA | TRBJ2-2 | TRBV28
TGCGCCAGCAGCGAGGGCGGGGGCACAGATACGCAGTATTTT | CASSEGGGTDTQYF | NA | few | TRBJ2-3 | TRBV5-1
TGCGCCAGCAGCCAAGATCTTGGAGGACAGGGGGCTCGGGAGCAGTACTTC | CASSQDLGGQGAREQYF | TRBD1 | NA | TRBJ2-7 | TRBV4-1
TGTGCCAGTAGACAAAATGGGGACAGCGGCTACGAGCAGTACTTC | CASRQNGDSGYEQYF | TRBD1 | NA | TRBJ2-7 | TRBV19
TGTGCCAGCAGCTCCCAGACAGGGCCAAATGAAAAACTGTTTTTT | CASSSQTGPNEKLFF | TRBD1 | few | TRBJ1-4 | TRBV7-2
TGCGCCAGCAGCCAAGACTGGAAACAGCCGCCCTACGAGCAGTACTTC | CASSQDWKQPPYEQYF | NA | NA | TRBJ2-7 | TRBV4-3
TGTGCCAGCAGTTTAACCTCGACAGGGGCCTACGAGCAGTACTTC | CASSLTSTGAYEQYF | TRBD1 | NA | TRBJ2-7 | TRBV28
TGTGCCAGCTCACCACTCTCCAGGATAAACACCGGGGAGCTGTTTTTT | CASSPLSRINTGELFF | NA | NA | TRBJ2-2 | TRBV18
TGTGCCAGTAGGACGAAGGGTGACAGCTACGAGCAGTACTTC | CASRTKGDSYEQYF | NA | NA | TRBJ2-7 | TRBV19
TGTGCCAGCAGTGAGGATAGCGGCAACGAGCAGTACTTC | CASSEDSGNEQYF | NA | NA | TRBJ2-7 | TRBV2
TGTGCCAGCAGATCGACAGGGTTTGGGCAGTATTTT | CASRSTGFGQYF | TRBD1 | NA | TRBJ2-3 | TRBV28
TGTGCCAGCAGTTTTCCGCGGGAGGGTTTGGAGACCCAGTACTTC | CASSFPREGLETQYF | TRBD2 | NA | TRBJ2-5 | TRBV28
TGTGCCAGCAGGATGCCGGGACAGTTTAACTATGGCTACACCTTC | CASRMPGQFNYGYTF | TRBD1 | NA | TRBJ1-2 | TRBV5-8
TGCGCCAGCAGCCAAGATCGGGGGGCGCGGAATGAGCAGTTCTTC | CASSQDRGARNEQFF | NA | NA | TRBJ2-1 | TRBV4-1
TGTGCCAGCACGCAAAACCCCAGGGGGGATGAAAAACTGTTTTTT | CASTQNPRGDEKLFF | TRBD1 | NA | TRBJ1-4 | TRBV27
TGTGCCAGCAACCTAGACAATGAGCAGTTCTTC | CASNLDNEQFF | NA | NA | TRBJ2-1 | TRBV2
TGTGCCAGCAGTTTGGGCCTGGGGTTAGGACCGGGGGCTTTCTTT | CASSLGLGLGPGAFF | NA | NA | TRBJ1-1 | TRBV28
TGTGCCAGCCAAAGCGGGGGGGCAGCAGATACGCAGTATTTT | CASQSGGAADTQYF | TRBD2 | NA | TRBJ2-3 | TRBV6-5
TGTGCCAGTAGGTCGGTGGGGGCCTCCTACGAGCAGTACTTC | CASRSVGASYEQYF | NA | few | TRBJ2-7 | TRBV19
TGTGCCAGCAGTTTTAAAGCGGGAGGGCCGGGCGAGCAGTACTTC | CASSFKAGGPGEQYF | TRBD2 | NA | TRBJ2-7 | TRBV27
TGTGCCAGCAGGGGGACAGGGCTCAACACTGAAGCTTTCTTT | CASRGTGLNTEAFF | TRBD1 | NA | TRBJ1-1 | TRBV6-5
TGTGCCAGCGGAGGGTATGGAAACACCATATATTTT | CASGGYGNTIYF | NA | NA | TRBJ1-3 | TRBV19
TGTGCCAGCAACCTAGGAGGTATGAACACTGAAGCTTTCTTT | CASNLGGMNTEAFF | NA | few | TRBJ1-1 | TRBV6-5
TGTGCCAGCAGCGCAATAGGGAGTATCGGAAACACCATATATTTT | CASSAIGSIGNTIYF | NA | NA | TRBJ1-3 | TRBV9
TGTGCCAGCAGTACGCTAGCGGGAGGTAGGGGTTCTTACAATGAGCAGTTCTTC | CASSTLAGGRGSYNEQFF | TRBD2 | NA | TRBJ2-1 | TRBV27
TGTGCCAGTAGAGGGGGACAGGGGGTGAATTCACCCCTCCACTTT | CASRGGQGVNSPLHF | TRBD1 | few | TRBJ1-6 | TRBV19
TGTGCCAGCAGTTTTGGGACAGGGGGCGTTGGTTTTTATGCCTACGAGCAGTACTTC | CASSFGTGGVGFYAYEQYF | TRBD1 | NA | TRBJ2-7 | TRBV28
TGTGCCACCAGTTGGTTTAGCAATCAGCCCCAGCATTTT | CATSWFSNQPQHF | NA | NA | TRBJ1-5 | TRBV19
TGTGCCAGCAGTACGGGACAGGGTAATTCACCCCTCCACTTT | CASSTGQGNSPLHF | TRBD1 | NA | TRBJ1-6 | TRBV7-9
TGTGCCTGGAGTGCCGGGAGGGCAAGGAGCAATGAGCAGTTCTTC | CAWSAGRARSNEQFF | TRBD2 | NA | TRBJ2-1 | TRBV30
TGTGCCATCAGTGACCTACATGGGGAGGCCGGGACAGACAACAATGAGCAGTTCTTC | CAISDLHGEAGTDNNEQFF | NA | NA | TRBJ2-1 | TRBV10-3
TGTGCCACCAGTGAACCGGGTCCAAGCCTCAATGAGCAGTTCTTC | CATSEPGPSLNEQFF | NA | NA | TRBJ2-1 | TRBV24-1
TGTGCCAGCAGCTTAAGCGGGAAGTACAATGAGCAGTTCTTC | CASSLSGKYNEQFF | TRBD2 | NA | TRBJ2-1 | TRBV7-8
TGTGCCAGCAGCCCTGGAATACAGGGTGTTCAGCCCCAGCATTTT | CASSPGIQGVQPQHF | NA | few | TRBJ1-5 | TRBV11-2
TGTGCCAGCAGCCAAGAAAGGGGGTCTGAAGCTTTCTTT | CASSQERGSEAFF | NA | NA | TRBJ1-1 | TRBV3-1/TRBV3-2
TGTGCCACCAGCGGGGGGTTGCTGGGGCATCGGGAGACCCAGTACTTC | CATSGGLLGHRETQYF | NA | NA | TRBJ2-5 | TRBV15
TGTGCCAGCAGCTTAACGCGGGTCGCACAACAAGAGACCCAGTACTTC | CASSLTRVAQQETQYF | NA | NA | TRBJ2-5 | TRBV7-6
TGTGCCAGCAGTTTATTAGGCATAGGACAGCCGAACACTGAAGCTTTCTTT | CASSLLGIGQPNTEAFF | NA | NA | TRBJ1-1 | TRBV27